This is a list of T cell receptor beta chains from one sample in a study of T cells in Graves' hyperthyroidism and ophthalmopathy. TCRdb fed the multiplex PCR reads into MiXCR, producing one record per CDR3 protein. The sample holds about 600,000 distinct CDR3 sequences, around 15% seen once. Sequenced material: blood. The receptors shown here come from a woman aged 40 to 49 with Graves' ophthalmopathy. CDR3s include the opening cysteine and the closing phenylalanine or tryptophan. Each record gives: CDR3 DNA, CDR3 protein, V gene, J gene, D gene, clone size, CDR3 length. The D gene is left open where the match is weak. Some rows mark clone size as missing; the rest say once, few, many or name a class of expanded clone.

cdr3_nt: TGTGCCAGCAGCGCGAGAGGGACAGGGACTAACTATGGCTACACCTTC
cdr3_aa: CASSARGTGTNYGYTF
v_call: TRBV9
j_call: TRBJ1-2
d_call: TRBD1
clone_size: few
cdr3_length: 16

cdr3_nt: TGTGCCAGCTCACCAAGAGAAACAGGCTTGAACACTGAAGCTTTCTTT
cdr3_aa: CASSPRETGLNTEAFF
v_call: TRBV18
j_call: TRBJ1-1
d_call: NA
clone_size: NA
cdr3_length: 16

cdr3_nt: TGTGCCATCAGTGAAGGGGGGAAGGAGCAGTTCTTC
cdr3_aa: CAISEGGKEQFF
v_call: TRBV10-3
j_call: TRBJ2-1
d_call: NA
clone_size: NA
cdr3_length: 12

cdr3_nt: TGCAGTGCTACCGCCGTCCGGGACAGCTACTCCTACGAGCAGTACTTC
cdr3_aa: CSATAVRDSYSYEQYF
v_call: TRBV20-1
j_call: TRBJ2-7
d_call: TRBD1
clone_size: NA
cdr3_length: 16

cdr3_nt: TGTGCCCCAAAGGGCGGGGGGAGCTCCTACGAGCAGTACTTC
cdr3_aa: CAPKGGGSSYEQYF
v_call: TRBV10-3
j_call: TRBJ2-7
d_call: TRBD2
clone_size: few
cdr3_length: 14

cdr3_nt: TGTGCCAGCAGCCAATCCCGGAGTGAGCAGTTCTTC
cdr3_aa: CASSQSRSEQFF
v_call: TRBV3-1
j_call: TRBJ2-1
d_call: NA
clone_size: many
cdr3_length: 12

cdr3_nt: TGTGCCAGTAGATCGGGACAGGGTGTTAGCAATCAGCCCCAGCATTTT
cdr3_aa: CASRSGQGVSNQPQHF
v_call: TRBV19
j_call: TRBJ1-5
d_call: TRBD1
clone_size: NA
cdr3_length: 16

cdr3_nt: TGCGCCAGCAGCCCTCGTGGCGTGGGGACTGAAGCTTTCTTT
cdr3_aa: CASSPRGVGTEAFF
v_call: TRBV4-1
j_call: TRBJ1-1
d_call: NA
clone_size: NA
cdr3_length: 14

cdr3_nt: TGTGCCAGTAGTATAGCGGCCTGGGACCGGGGGGTTAACACTGAAGCTTTCTTT
cdr3_aa: CASSIAAWDRGVNTEAFF
v_call: TRBV19
j_call: TRBJ1-1
d_call: NA
clone_size: NA
cdr3_length: 18

cdr3_nt: TGTGCCAGCAGTTTTTTAGGGGTCAATCAGCCCCAGCATTTT
cdr3_aa: CASSFLGVNQPQHF
v_call: TRBV27
j_call: TRBJ1-5
d_call: NA
clone_size: NA
cdr3_length: 14

cdr3_nt: TGCAGTGCTCCGAGGGGGGGCATGTTAGATACGCAGTATTTT
cdr3_aa: CSAPRGGMLDTQYF
v_call: TRBV20-1
j_call: TRBJ2-3
d_call: NA
clone_size: many
cdr3_length: 14

cdr3_nt: TGTGCCAGCAGCCCCTCCCCTTGGGCCCCGGGGCAAAGGGTCAATGAGCAGTTCTTC
cdr3_aa: CASSPSPWAPGQRVNEQFF
v_call: TRBV7-9
j_call: TRBJ2-1
d_call: NA
clone_size: few
cdr3_length: 19

cdr3_nt: TGCGCCAGCAGCTTACTAGCGGAAGGGAACACCGGGGAGCTGTTTTTT
cdr3_aa: CASSLLAEGNTGELFF
v_call: TRBV5-1
j_call: TRBJ2-2
d_call: TRBD2
clone_size: many
cdr3_length: 16

cdr3_nt: TGTGCCGGGAGCAGGGGGCGGGATCAGCCCCAGCATTTT
cdr3_aa: CAGSRGRDQPQHF
v_call: TRBV19
j_call: TRBJ1-5
d_call: TRBD1
clone_size: few
cdr3_length: 13

cdr3_nt: TGTGCCAGTAGTATGGCTGGACAGGACACTGAAGCTTTCTTT
cdr3_aa: CASSMAGQDTEAFF
v_call: TRBV19
j_call: TRBJ1-1
d_call: TRBD1
clone_size: few
cdr3_length: 14

cdr3_nt: TGTGCCAGCACGGGACAGGGGCGCGAGCAGTACTTC
cdr3_aa: CASTGQGREQYF
v_call: TRBV27
j_call: TRBJ2-7
d_call: TRBD1
clone_size: NA
cdr3_length: 12

cdr3_nt: TGTGCCAGCAGCCGAGAGTTCGCTAGCGGGGAGACCCAGTACTTC
cdr3_aa: CASSREFASGETQYF
v_call: TRBV3-1
j_call: TRBJ2-5
d_call: TRBD2
clone_size: few
cdr3_length: 15

cdr3_nt: TGTGCCAGCAGTGCCCCACTAGCGGGGGAGACCACAGATACGCAGTATTTT
cdr3_aa: CASSAPLAGETTDTQYF
v_call: TRBV6-1
j_call: TRBJ2-3
d_call: TRBD2
clone_size: NA
cdr3_length: 17

cdr3_nt: TGTGCCAGCAGTGAAGTGAATAGCGGGAGGGCCGAGCAGTACTTC
cdr3_aa: CASSEVNSGRAEQYF
v_call: TRBV2
j_call: TRBJ2-7
d_call: TRBD2
clone_size: NA
cdr3_length: 15